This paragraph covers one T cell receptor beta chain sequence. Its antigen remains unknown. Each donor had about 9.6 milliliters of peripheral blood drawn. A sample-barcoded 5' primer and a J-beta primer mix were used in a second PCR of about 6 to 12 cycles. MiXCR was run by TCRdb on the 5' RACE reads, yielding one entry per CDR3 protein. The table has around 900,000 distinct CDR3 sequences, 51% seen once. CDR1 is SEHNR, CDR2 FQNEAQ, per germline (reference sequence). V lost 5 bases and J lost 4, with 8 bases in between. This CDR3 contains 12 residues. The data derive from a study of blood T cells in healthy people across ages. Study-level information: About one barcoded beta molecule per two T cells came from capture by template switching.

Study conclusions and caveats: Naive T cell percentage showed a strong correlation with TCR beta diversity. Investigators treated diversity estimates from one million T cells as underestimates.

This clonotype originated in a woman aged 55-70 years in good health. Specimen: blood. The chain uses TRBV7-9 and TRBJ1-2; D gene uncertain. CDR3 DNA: TGTGCCAGCAGCCTCGGACCCTATGGCTACACCTTC. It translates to CASSLGPYGYTF.